A selection of T cell receptor beta chains follows, all from one sample in a study of shared clonotypes between healthy human individuals. Assay used: immunoSEQ multiplex PCR; TCRdb lists only in-frame clones, some missing. The sample lists roughly 2 million clones, approximately 94% occurring once. The specimen sequenced was naive CD4+ T cells sorted from blood. The source is a man between 18 and 35 years old in good health. The CDR3 runs from the conserved cysteine through the conserved F or W.

v_call	j_call	cdr3_aa
TRBV14	TRBJ2-5	CASSQGGSVQETQYF
TRBV30	TRBJ2-1	CALGQSHNEQFF
TRBV5-1	TRBJ2-2	CASSLAQGSGNTGELFF
TRBV5-1	TRBJ1-4	CASSIVPGVNEKLFF
TRBV11-2	TRBJ2-1	CASSWIGIAGGEQFF
TRBV19	TRBJ1-4	CASSVDRVTEKLFF
TRBV2	TRBJ2-3	CASTPSARTDTQYF
TRBV7-9	TRBJ1-1	CASSVSGQPEAFF
TRBV6-5	TRBJ2-1	CATQGGSYNEQFF
TRBV6-6	TRBJ2-1	CASRTPQGHEQFF
TRBV28	TRBJ2-1	CASSSGASYNEQFF
TRBV5-6	TRBJ2-5	CASSLEQGVTQYF
TRBV6-5	TRBJ2-5	CASSWSGTGQETQYF
TRBV7-9	TRBJ2-1	CASSQNRANEQFF
TRBV30	TRBJ1-3	CAWSVRISSGNTIYF
TRBV4-1	TRBJ2-7	CASSQPWGSEQYF
TRBV18	TRBJ1-1	CASSLNSGTEAFF
TRBV4-3	TRBJ2-7	CASSQYRAHHEQYF
TRBV6-5	TRBJ2-7	CASSQGLREQYF
TRBV28	TRBJ2-7	CASRSGGGAYEQYF
TRBV6-5	TRBJ2-5	CASRLAGSGETQYF
TRBV5-1	TRBJ2-2	CASSLSPFNTGELFF
TRBV19	TRBJ2-4	CASTTGWGGLSKNIQYF
TRBV25-1	TRBJ1-1	CASSEGGRVNTEAFF
TRBV30	TRBJ2-1	CAWTLRDRGFNEQFF
TRBV2	TRBJ1-4	CASIKDSPYEKLFF
TRBV12-5	TRBJ2-3	CASGLADGGTDTQYF
TRBV18	TRBJ1-5	CASSPPGQGASQPQHF
TRBV11-3	TRBJ1-1	CASSFSVEAFF
TRBV7-2	TRBJ1-1	CASSFITNTEAFF
TRBV7-2	TRBJ1-5	CASSFGHLIQPQHF
TRBV6-6	TRBJ2-7	CASSYSRDRGYEQYF
TRBV4-2	TRBJ2-1	CASSQDGAGGPNEQFF
TRBV4-1	TRBJ2-3	CASSQDEPTYTDTQYF
TRBV2	TRBJ2-2	CASMGEAGGVNTGELFF
TRBV6-1	TRBJ2-7	CASSRQGSEQYF
TRBV19	TRBJ2-3	CASSIGGGRPDTQYF
TRBV6-5	TRBJ2-3	CASRSSGNADTQYF